This TCR beta chain was observed in a study of T-cell reconstitution after alpha-beta-depleted transplantation in children. Study-level findings and limits: Newly generated T cells supplied most T-cell counts and diversity one year post-transplant. Some patients' high day-60 TCRbeta diversity was attributed to recipient cells surviving conditioning. The study reportedly traced alpha-beta T cells about two months after transplant to several hundred expanded graft clones.

Germline CDR1 is MGHRA and CDR2 is YSYEKL. There are 18 residues in the CDR3. After removal of 1 base from V and 2 bases from J, the junction contained 14 bases not matched to a gene. The sample holds a few counts of this clonotype. Its antigen is currently unknown. The TCRbeta library was prepared with unique molecular identifiers. TCRdb fed the PCR reads into MiXCR, producing one record per CDR3 protein. The sample shows 900,000 or so distinct CDR3 sequences, roughly 15% of them seen only once. The source was PBMCs, mostly from graft donor cells, collected 360 days after TCRalphabeta/CD19-depleted stem cell transplant. This TCR was recovered from a male patient younger than 18 who had a stem cell transplant for acute lymphoblastic leukemia, so the T cells may come from the graft donor. The chain employs TRBV4-1 and TRBJ2-7, with 7 bases lining up with TRBD2. CDR3 nucleotides: TGCGCCAGCAGCCAAGGGGCTAGCGGCACGTTCAGGGCCTACGAGCAGTACTTC. It codes for CASSQGASGTFRAYEQYF.